The 5 T cell receptor beta chains in this list originate from one sample, sequenced in a study of early T cells in non-severe SARS-CoV-2 infection (dated by TCRdb to the early 2020s). Libraries were constructed by 5' RACE. TCRdb shows the sequencer as NextSeq 500. Starting from the raw public reads, TCRdb applied fastp trimming at Q25, assembled clones with MiXCR and retained in-frame beta chains. Rows with one shared CDR3 protein collapse into an entry with the most common genes and DNA. The sample table holds about 110,000 distinct CDR3 sequences, of which around 10% were seen once. 2.5% to 4% of the sample is held by the ten biggest clonotypes. The sequencing sample was made of whole blood. The origin of the receptors is an adult who was a healthcare worker with PCR-confirmed SARS-CoV-2 infection or an uninfected control (not recorded which).

The sample holds a few counts of this clonotype. The chain combines TRBV4-1 with TRBJ2-3; 10 positions agree with TRBD1. Germline CDR1 is MGHRA and CDR2 is YSYEKL. J lost 0 bases, V lost 2 bases, and 5 bases had no gene match. The CDR3 contains 17 residues. The CDR3 DNA reads TGCGCCAGCAGCCAAAGTTGGGGACAGGGGAGCACAGATACGCAGTATTTT. This codes for CASSQSWGQGSTDTQYF.

Ten or more counts support this clonotype. The gene calls are TRBV5-5 and TRBJ2-1, with D perhaps matching TRBD1 (5 bases). There are 15 residues in the CDR3. The germline V gene has CDR1 SGHKS and CDR2 YYEKEE (reference sequence). V lost 0 bases and J lost 8, with 15 bases in between. The DNA for the CDR3 is TGTGCCAGCAGCTTGGGCGGTGGTCTAGGGGATGAGCAGTTCTTC. Translation gives CASSLGGGLGDEQFF.

The CDR3 here is CSASKQGVTYEQYF. In DNA, the CDR3 is TGCAGTGCTAGCAAGCAGGGGGTTACCTACGAGCAGTACTTC. V and J are TRBV20-1 and TRBJ2-7; 7 nucleotides match TRBD1. The CDR3 extends over 14 amino acids. After removal of 3 bases from V and 2 bases from J, the junction contained 7 bases not matched to a gene. Germline CDR1 DFQATT, CDR2 SNEGSKA (reference sequence).

The table lists this clonotype with many counts. CDR3 region: CASSGRGEQYF. CDR3 coding DNA: TGTGCCAGCAGTGGTAGGGGCGAGCAGTACTTC. V usage is TRBV3-1 and J usage is TRBJ2-7, with D maybe TRBD1 (5 bases). The length of the CDR3 is 11 residues. Germline V gives CDR1 LGHDT, CDR2 YNNKEL (reference sequence). V was clipped by 6 bases and J by 6 bases, with 9 bases between them.

This clonotype was recorded at least ten times. This sequence joins TRBV7-3 and TRBJ2-1; 7 bases line up with TRBD1. With V trimmed by 7 bases and J by 7 bases, 13 bases remained unmatched. The CDR3 extends over 15 amino acids. Germline CDR1 and CDR2: SGHTA and FQGTGA. This chain's CDR3 is CASTEGRGSLNEQFF. The CDR3 coding sequence is TGTGCCAGCACGGAAGGCAGGGGGTCGCTAAATGAGCAGTTCTTC. The complete variable domain, with remaining parts taken from reference TRBV7-3 and TRBJ2-1, reads GAGVSQTPSNKVTEKGKYVELRCDPISGHTALYWYRQSLGQGPEFLIYFQGTGAADDSGLPNDRFFAVRPEGSVSTLKIQRTERGDSAVYLCASTEGRGSLNEQFFGPGTRLTVL.